What follows are 29 T cell receptor beta chains derived from one specimen sequenced in a study of CD4+ T cells in melanoma. Clones were read by immunoSEQ multiplex PCR, and TCRdb kept only the in-frame ones, dropping some. The table shows some 15,000 clones, with 62% occurring only once. Sequenced material: cells from a culture (not recorded whether cultured in vitro). The source is a human donor with melanoma.

The chain links TRBV5-6 to TRBJ1-4; no definite D call. V shed 1 base and J shed 5 bases, with 12 bases lying between them. The CDR3 runs to 15 residues. Germline CDR1 reads SGHDT; CDR2 reads YYEEEE. In DNA, the CDR3 is TGTGCCAGCAGCTTGAAAGGACCGATAAATGAAAAACTGTTTTTT. The encoded protein is CASSLKGPINEKLFF.

V is TRBV6-6 and J is TRBJ2-5; D gene ambiguous. Deletions cut 2 bases from V and 5 bases from J, with 9 bases between. Germline V gives CDR1 MNHNY, CDR2 SVGAGI (reference sequence). The CDR3 loop spans 13 amino acids. For the CDR3, the DNA is TGTGCCAGCAGTTACCGCAGGCAGGAGACCCAGTACTTC. Protein: CASSYRRQETQYF.

The chain couples TRBV6-1 to TRBJ2-7; the D gene is possibly TRBD1 (5 bases). This CDR3 is 15 amino acids long. Between the trimmed V and J ends, which lost 0 bases and 7 bases, there was a span of 16 bases. The germline CDR1 and CDR2 sequences are MNHNS and SASEGT. The CDR3 here is CASSEAGHGNAEQYF. In nucleotides, the CDR3 is TGTGCCAGCAGTGAAGCTGGACATGGAAATGCGGAGCAGTACTTC.

This clone showed up just a few times. This rearrangement joins TRBV19 to TRBJ2-4; 7 bases agree with TRBD1. From germline, CDR1 is LNHDA and CDR2 SQIVND (reference sequence). CDR3 length: 13 residues. The V and J ends lost 4 bases and 7 bases, in that order; junction bases with no gene match: 4. In DNA form, the CDR3 reads TGTGCCAGTAGTAAGACAGGGACGAACATTCAGTACTTC. Amino acids: CASSKTGTNIQYF.

The chain combines TRBV7-9 with TRBJ1-4; D gene ambiguous. The CDR3 spans 13 residues. The germline V gene encodes CDR1 SEHNR and CDR2 FQNEAQ (reference sequence). Trimming took off 4 bases at V and 8 bases at J, with 11 bases between the two ends. The CDR3 DNA reads TGTGCCAGCAGCTCTTGGATGGGGGAAAAACTGTTTTTT. Amino acids: CASSSWMGEKLFF. The whole variable domain, filled in from reference TRBV7-9 and TRBJ1-4, reads DTGVSQNPRHKITKRGQNVTFRCDPISEHNRLYWYRQTLGQGPEFLTYFQNEAQLEKSRLLSDRFSAERPKGSFSTLEIQRTEQGDSAMYLCASSSWMGEKLFFGSGTQLSVL.

The rearrangement uses TRBV5-5 and TRBJ2-2, with D unresolved. The CDR3 length is 18 residues. Between the trimmed V and J ends, which lost 0 bases and 3 bases, there was a span of 18 bases. Germline loops: CDR1 SGHKS, CDR2 YYEKEE (reference sequence). CDR3 sequence reads: CASSLAPSARLYTGELFF. The CDR3, as DNA: TGTGCCAGCAGCTTGGCCCCCTCTGCCAGACTGTACACCGGGGAGCTGTTTTTT.

The table lists this clone with a few counts. The genes are TRBV19 and TRBJ2-7; 7 positions match TRBD1. The length of the CDR3 is 14 residues. CDR1 LNHDA and CDR2 SQIVND come from the germline V gene (reference sequence). Unmatched junction bases numbered 7, after V lost 6 bases and J lost 2 bases. The CDR3 nucleotides are TGTGCCAGTAGCGTCGACAGGGCCACCTACGAGCAGTACTTC. Protein sequence: CASSVDRATYEQYF.

This chain joins TRBV5-1 and TRBJ1-2; unclear D gene. The CDR3 is 12 amino acids. Trimming took 2 bases from V and 2 from J, leaving 4 bases between them. Per germline, CDR1 SGHRS and CDR2 YFSETQ. CDR3 nucleotide sequence: TGCGCCAGCAGCTTTGGGAACTATGGCTACACCTTC. Its translation is CASSFGNYGYTF.

This chain uses TRBV10-3 with TRBJ2-3, with 11 bases aligning to TRBD2. Germline V gene sequence: CDR1 ENHRY, CDR2 SYGVKD. The V and J ends lost 4 bases and 3 bases, in that order; junction bases with no gene match: 3. The CDR3 is 15 amino acids. The CDR3 coding sequence is TGTGCCATCAGTGTAGCGGGGGGGCCTACAGATACGCAGTATTTT. Translation: CAISVAGGPTDTQYF.

This clone showed up just once. J is TRBJ1-2 and V is TRBV5-8; 7 bases line up with TRBD1. This CDR3 is built from 16 residues. With V trimmed by 6 bases and J by 5 bases, 16 bases remained unmatched. Germline CDR1 reads SGHTS; CDR2 reads YDEGEE. The CDR3 protein is CASNTGDAMGIYGYTF. The CDR3 region has the DNA TGTGCCAGCAATACAGGGGACGCGATGGGGATATATGGCTACACCTTC.

J is TRBJ1-2 and V is TRBV6-6; D is possibly TRBD1 (6 bases). The CDR3 sequence is 15 residues long. V was trimmed by 7 bases and J by 3 bases, leaving 18 bases between them. Germline assignment: CDR1 MNHNY and CDR2 SVGAGI (reference sequence). The CDR3 nucleotides read TGTGCCAGCACTATAAAGGGGGTAGGGGACTATGGCTACACCTTC. This gives the protein CASTIKGVGDYGYTF.

V usage is TRBV9 and J usage is TRBJ2-3; maybe TRBD2 (6 bases). Germline CDR1 and CDR2: SGDLS and YYNGEE. The CDR3 loop spans 13 amino acids. Deletions cut 5 bases from V and 2 bases from J, with 9 bases between. CDR3: CASRRDSTDTQYF. The CDR3 DNA reads TGTGCCAGCAGGCGGGACTCCACAGATACGCAGTATTTT.

Only a few counts were recorded for this clone. This chain links TRBV19 with TRBJ1-6, with TRBD1 as a possible D gene (5 bases). Per germline, CDR1 LNHDA and CDR2 SQIVND (reference sequence). This CDR3 has 13 residues. V was trimmed by 7 bases and J by 5 bases, leaving 9 bases between them. The chain's CDR3 is CASNQGNNSPLHF. The CDR3 DNA sequence: TGTGCCAGTAACCAGGGCAATAATTCACCCCTCCACTTT.

This clone was picked up a small number of times. CDR3 nucleotide sequence: TGCGCCAGCAGCTTGGGGGGTATCTACGAGCAGTACTTC. This translates into CASSLGGIYEQYF. This chain joins TRBV5-1 and TRBJ2-7; unclear D gene. The CDR3 totals 13 residues. Germline values: CDR1 SGHRS, CDR2 YFSETQ. Trimming cost V 0 bases and J 3 bases, with 7 bases left between them.

This sequence joins TRBV4-1 and TRBJ2-1; no clear D gene. In germline, CDR1 is MGHRA, CDR2 YSYEKL. The ends were cut back, 0 bases at V and 7 bases at J, with 10 bases in the middle. This CDR3 has 14 amino acids. CDR3 sequence reads: CASSQEGTRNEQFF. For the CDR3, the DNA is TGCGCCAGCAGCCAAGAAGGTACGCGGAATGAGCAGTTCTTC.

The chain joins TRBV10-2 to TRBJ1-1; maybe TRBD1 (5 bases). Trimming took 8 bases from V and 6 from J, leaving 19 bases between them. The germline V gene encodes CDR1 WSHSY and CDR2 SAAADI. The CDR3 is made up of 14 amino acids. This chain's CDR3 is CASRPRGGIAEAFF. CDR3 bases: TGCGCCAGCCGGCCCCGGGGGGGGATTGCTGAAGCTTTCTTT.

DNA for the CDR3: TGTGCCAGCACCCGGGGGGGCCCAAATCAGCCCCAGCATTTT. Its translation is CASTRGGPNQPQHF. The chain links TRBV7-8 to TRBJ1-5; tentative D call: TRBD1 (6 bases). This CDR3 is 14 amino acids long. Germline CDR1 and CDR2: SGHVS and FQNEAQ. Trimming took off 7 bases at V and 4 bases at J, with 14 bases between the two ends.

This clone showed up just a few times. This sequence joins TRBV6-1 and TRBJ2-3; TRBD1 matches at 8 bases. The CDR3 is 14 amino acids. Unmatched junction bases numbered 8, after V lost 7 bases and J lost 5 bases. Looked up from germline, CDR1 is MNHNS and CDR2 is SASEGT. The CDR3 nucleotides are TGTGCCAGCACTCGGACAGGGACGAAAGATACGCAGTATTTT. Protein: CASTRTGTKDTQYF.

In nucleotides, the CDR3 is TGTGCCAGCAGTGCCTTTGCCGGGACTAGCGGGGGAGGTGAGCAGTTCTTC. Protein: CASSAFAGTSGGGEQFF. The chain employs TRBV6-1 and TRBJ2-1; 14 positions agree with TRBD2. The CDR3 contains 17 residues. V gave up 4 bases and J gave up 9 bases; unmatched junction bases: 11. Germline loops: CDR1 MNHNS, CDR2 SASEGT.

The rearrangement joins TRBV6-1 to TRBJ1-1, with 7 bases matching TRBD1. Germline values: CDR1 MNHNS, CDR2 SASEGT. V lost 0 bases to trimming and J lost 2 bases; unmatched junction nucleotides: 6. This CDR3 spans 16 amino acids. The CDR3 region is CASSEAYRGRNTEAFF. In DNA, the CDR3 is TGTGCCAGCAGTGAAGCGTACAGGGGCCGAAACACTGAAGCTTTCTTT.

The chain joins TRBV7-8 to TRBJ2-5; D is unclear. The CDR3 has 16 amino acids. Trimming removed 5 bases from V and 0 bases from J, with 16 bases in between. Germline CDR1 reads SGHVS; CDR2 reads FQNEAQ. This CDR3 reads CASSRGVARNQETQYF. Written as DNA, the CDR3 is TGTGCCAGCAGCCGTGGAGTGGCACGGAACCAAGAGACCCAGTACTTC. Supplemented by reference TRBV7-8 and TRBJ2-5, the full variable domain reads GAGVSQSPRYKVAKRGQDVALRCDPISGHVSLFWYQQALGQGPEFLTYFQNEAQLDKSGLPSDRFFAERPEGSVSTLKIQRTQQEDSAVYLCASSRGVARNQETQYFGPGTRLLVL.

The gene calls are TRBV27 and TRBJ2-5, with D tentatively TRBD2 (5 bases). The germline gives CDR1 MNHEY, CDR2 SMNVEV (reference sequence). This CDR3 spans 15 amino acids. V dropped 5 bases and J dropped 4 bases, with 17 bases sitting between them. CDR3 amino acids: CASSGTRLKGETQYF. CDR3 in DNA: TGTGCCAGCAGTGGTACTCGACTAAAGGGAGAGACCCAGTACTTC.

The CDR3 sequence is CASSPPGNFLTEAFF. CDR3 DNA: TGTGCCAGCTCACCACCTGGGAATTTCCTCACTGAAGCTTTCTTT. The rearrangement links TRBV18 to TRBJ1-1; D gene ambiguous. This CDR3 has 15 residues. Germline-derived CDR1 and CDR2 are KGHSH and LQKENI. V dropped 0 bases and J dropped 4 bases, with 12 bases sitting between them. The whole variable domain, remainder taken from reference TRBV18 and TRBJ1-1, is NAGVMQNPRHLVRRRGQEARLRCSPMKGHSHVYWYRQLPEEGLKFMVYLQKENIIDESGMPKERFSAEFPKEGPSILRIQQVVRGDSAAYFCASSPPGNFLTEAFFGQGTRLTVV.

The chain combines TRBV5-1 with TRBJ1-4; D not certain. V dropped 4 bases and J dropped 5 bases, with 15 bases sitting between them. Per the germline V gene, CDR1 is SGHRS and CDR2 is YFSETQ. This CDR3 has 15 residues. The CDR3 sequence: CASSNLGLGNEKLFF. In nucleotides, the CDR3 is TGCGCCAGCAGCAACTTAGGGTTGGGAAATGAAAAACTGTTTTTT.

The CDR3 sequence: CASSVRGTGSGANVLTF. The CDR3 DNA sequence: TGTGCCAGCAGTGTCCGGGGGACGGGCTCTGGGGCCAACGTCCTGACTTTC. The chain combines TRBV6-1 with TRBJ2-6; maybe TRBD2 (6 bases). Per germline, CDR1 MNHNS and CDR2 SASEGT. Between the trimmed V and J ends, which lost 4 bases and 0 bases, there was a span of 13 bases. CDR3 size: 17 residues.

This clone appeared a single time. This sequence joins TRBV7-3 and TRBJ1-1; D remains ambiguous. This CDR3 region has 13 residues. Germline V gene lookup returns CDR1 SGHTA and CDR2 FQGTGA. Trimming removed 2 bases at V and 1 base at J, with 5 bases between. The CDR3 nucleotides read TGTGCCAGCAGCTTATCAGCGAACACTGAAGCTTTCTTT. It specifies CASSLSANTEAFF.

This clone turned up a few times. This chain links TRBV19 with TRBJ1-6; D unclear. V was pared by 4 bases and J by 8 bases, with 12 bases between. This CDR3 comprises 14 residues. In germline, CDR1 is LNHDA, CDR2 SQIVND (reference sequence). In DNA, the CDR3 is TGTGCCAGTAGTACAGCCAGCCTGGATTCACCCCTCCACTTT. It specifies CASSTASLDSPLHF.

The chain combines TRBV6-6 with TRBJ1-1; perhaps TRBD1 as D (6 bases). There are 12 residues in the CDR3. Trimming removed 0 bases from V and 11 bases from J, with 10 bases in between. CDR1 is MNHNY and CDR2 is SVGAGI in the germline V gene (reference sequence). The CDR3 reads CASSYSGARAFF. CDR3 nucleotide sequence: TGTGCCAGCAGTTACTCGGGGGCTAGGGCTTTCTTT.

The chain couples TRBV30 to TRBJ1-1; D call uncertain. V lost 1 base and J 8 bases, leaving 17 bases between the germline ends. CDR1 is GTSNPN, CDR2 SVGIG, per germline (reference sequence). The CDR3 consists of 14 residues. The CDR3 region is CAWSGRTDRQEAFF. CDR3 DNA: TGTGCCTGGAGTGGGAGGACGGATCGGCAAGAAGCTTTCTTT.